The TCR beta chain described here comes from a study of identical twins (dated by TCRdb to the mid-2010s). About the study as a whole: To test whether fetal clonotypes persist, this study deep-sequenced TCR alpha and beta repertoires from monozygotic twins, from unrelated adults of various ages, and from cord blood. To rule out contamination, the twin experiments were replicated at different times with different library preparation protocols.

The library was prepared using 5' RACE. Sequencing took place on an Illumina HiSeq 2000. A universal primer binding site was added through template switching, and the final cDNA carried a unique molecular identifier so that TCR cDNA molecules could be counted accurately. Specific primers in the conserved constant-segment region were used to synthesize first-strand cDNA for TCR alpha and beta chains. To control for contamination, every cDNA library carried two barcodes: a SMART-Mk sample barcode plus Illumina barcodes. TruSeq adapter sequences and Illumina sample barcodes were added in two successive PCR steps. TCR alpha and beta cDNA libraries were sequenced on the Illumina HiSeq platform with custom primers. The authors processed their data as follows. Unique molecular identifiers were extracted from raw reads with MiGEC, and CDR3 positions were determined with MiXCR. For each individual, recombination models were inferred using an EM algorithm with the repgenHMM and IGoR tools. Shared clonotype analysis was performed with the tcR package in R, normalizing sharing by the product of cloneset sizes. To study raw recombination free of thymic and clonal selection effects, out-of-frame nonproductive sequences were analyzed. TCRdb reanalyzed the raw reads on its own, using fastp at Q25 for trimming and MiXCR for clone calling, and kept in-frame beta chains. Identical CDR3 protein sequences are pooled into one entry, listed with their most common genes and DNA. The V and J calls and clone size come from TCRdb's table, not from the authors' own analysis. Counted in this sample were 250,000 or so distinct CDR3 sequences; approximately 6.8% of them appeared once. The ten largest account for around 5% of the sample.

Every donor in the study was a healthy Caucasian. The twin cohort consisted of three pairs of female monozygotic twins, all aged roughly 18 to 29 years. Positive isolation kits from Invitrogen were used to isolate the CD4+ and CD8+ T cell populations. Summary of the overall study and its limitations: Conclusions relied on cross-sectional statistical analysis, since the same donors could not be followed over many years. Fewer insertions were carried by abundant cord blood beta clonotypes, a similar but weaker trend appeared in young adult naive repertoires, and no such trend appeared in memory repertoires. Compared with coincidental sharing between unrelated individuals, out-of-frame TCR alpha sequences shared between twins had an excess of sequences with low generation probability. Out-of-frame TCR alpha sharing in monozygotic twins was systematically underestimated by recombination models, whereas sharing between unrelated individuals was in agreement with the recombination models. Zero-insertion analyses could be partly confounded by invariant T cells such as MAIT and iNKT, though diverse VJ usage argued against such confounding for most clonotypes. The excess sharing between twins in beta out-of-frame sequences was weaker because fewer shared sequences reduced the signal-to-noise ratio.

This clonotype was detected many times. No antigen is known for it. Base-call qualities are not available, and no considerably larger clone is one nucleotide away. The same sample was also used in a study of yellow fever vaccine responses in identical twins. The second paper further reports: The authors reported that the T cell response to vaccination in identical twins appeared partly convergent and partly personalized. The study precisely tracked vaccine-responding T cell clones in identical twins.

The sequence came from a woman aged 18-29 years in good health. Input material: CD8+ T cells sorted from blood.

Here the CDR3 is given as CASSSRGAGLEAFF. The nucleotide sequence is given as TGCGCCAGCAGCAGCAGGGGGGCGGGATTGGAAGCTTTCTTT. Rearrangement joined TRBV5-1 to TRBJ1-1, and 7 bases in between align with TRBD1. CDR3 length: 14 amino acids, cysteine to phenylalanine. The DNA shown is the 42-base CDR3, in frame from base 1. CDR1 SGHRS and CDR2 YFSETQ were looked up in the germline V gene. The germline V and J ends show losses of 4 bases and 8 bases respectively, and no gene match explains 11 bases of the junction.